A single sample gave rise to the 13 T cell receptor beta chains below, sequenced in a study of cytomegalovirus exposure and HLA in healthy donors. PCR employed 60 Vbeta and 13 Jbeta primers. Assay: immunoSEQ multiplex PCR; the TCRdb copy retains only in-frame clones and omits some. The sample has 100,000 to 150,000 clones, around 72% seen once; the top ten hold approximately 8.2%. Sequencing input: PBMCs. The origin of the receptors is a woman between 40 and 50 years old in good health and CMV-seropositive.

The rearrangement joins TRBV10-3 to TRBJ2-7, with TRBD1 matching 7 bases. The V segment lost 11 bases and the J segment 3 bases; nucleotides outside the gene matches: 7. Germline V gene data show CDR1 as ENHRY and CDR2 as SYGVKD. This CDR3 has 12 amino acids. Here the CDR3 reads CASRDSYYEQYF. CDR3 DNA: TGTGCCTCTCGGGACAGCTACTACGAGCAGTACTTC.

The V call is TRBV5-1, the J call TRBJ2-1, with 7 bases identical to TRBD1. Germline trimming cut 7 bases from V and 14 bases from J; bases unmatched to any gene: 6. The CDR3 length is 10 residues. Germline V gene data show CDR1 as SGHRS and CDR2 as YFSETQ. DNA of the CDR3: TGCGCCAGCTCCGGACAGGAGAAGTTCTTC. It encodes CASSGQEKFF. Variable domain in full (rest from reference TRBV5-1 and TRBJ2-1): KAGVTQTPRYLIKTRGQQVTLSCSPISGHRSVSWYQQTPGQGLQFLFEYFSETQRNKGNFPGRFSGRQFSNSRSEMNVSTLELGDSALYLCASSGQEKFFGPGTRLTVL.

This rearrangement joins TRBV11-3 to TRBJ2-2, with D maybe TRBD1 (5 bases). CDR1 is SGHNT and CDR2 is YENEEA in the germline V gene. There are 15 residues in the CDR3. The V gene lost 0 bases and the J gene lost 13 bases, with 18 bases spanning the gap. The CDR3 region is CASSLDLGQGGWLFF. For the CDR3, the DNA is TGTGCCAGCAGCTTAGATCTTGGCCAGGGTGGATGGCTGTTTTTT.

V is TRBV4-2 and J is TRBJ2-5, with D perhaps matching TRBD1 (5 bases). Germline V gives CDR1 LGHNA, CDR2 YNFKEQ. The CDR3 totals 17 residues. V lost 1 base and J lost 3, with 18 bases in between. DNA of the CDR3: TGTGCCAGCAGCCAAGGAGAACGACAGTTTTCGGAAGAGACCCAGTACTTC. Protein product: CASSQGERQFSEETQYF.

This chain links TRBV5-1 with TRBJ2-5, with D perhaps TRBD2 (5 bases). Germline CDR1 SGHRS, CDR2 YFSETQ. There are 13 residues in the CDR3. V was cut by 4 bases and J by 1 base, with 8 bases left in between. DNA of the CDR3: TGCGCCAGCAGCCCGGGGTCCCAAGAGACCCAGTACTTC. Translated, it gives CASSPGSQETQYF.

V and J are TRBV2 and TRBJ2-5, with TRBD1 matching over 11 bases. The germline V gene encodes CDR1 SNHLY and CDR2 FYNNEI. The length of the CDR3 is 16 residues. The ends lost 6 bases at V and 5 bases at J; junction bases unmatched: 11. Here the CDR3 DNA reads TGTGCCAGCAGACTCGGACAGGGGGCTTTCGGGGAGACCCAGTACTTC. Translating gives CASRLGQGAFGETQYF. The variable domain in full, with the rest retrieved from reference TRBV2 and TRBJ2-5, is EPEVTQTPSHQVTQMGQEVILRCVPISNHLYFYWYRQILGQKVEFLVSFYNNEISEKSEIFDDQFSVERPDGSNFTLKIRSTKLEDSAMYFCASRLGQGAFGETQYFGPGTRLLVL.

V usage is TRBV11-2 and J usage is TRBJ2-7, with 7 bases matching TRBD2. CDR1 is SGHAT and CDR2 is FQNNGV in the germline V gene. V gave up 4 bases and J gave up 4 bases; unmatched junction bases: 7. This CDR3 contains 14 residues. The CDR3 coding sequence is TGTGCCAGCAGCTCTGGCGGGGGTTCGTACGAGCAGTACTTC. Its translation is CASSSGGGSYEQYF.

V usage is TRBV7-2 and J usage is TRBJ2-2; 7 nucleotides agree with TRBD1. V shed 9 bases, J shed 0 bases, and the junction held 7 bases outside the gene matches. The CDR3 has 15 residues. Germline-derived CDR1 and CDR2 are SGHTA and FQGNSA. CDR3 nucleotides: TGTGCCAGAAGCAACAGGGGAGCGAACACCGGGGAGCTGTTTTTT. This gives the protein CARSNRGANTGELFF.

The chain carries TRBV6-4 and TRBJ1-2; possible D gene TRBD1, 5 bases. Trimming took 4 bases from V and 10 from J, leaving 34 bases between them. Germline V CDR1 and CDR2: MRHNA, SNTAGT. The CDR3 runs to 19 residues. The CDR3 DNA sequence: TGTGCCAGCAGTGGGTATCGACAGAAGACAAGCAATTGGACAAATTTCTACACCTTC. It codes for CASSGYRQKTSNWTNFYTF.

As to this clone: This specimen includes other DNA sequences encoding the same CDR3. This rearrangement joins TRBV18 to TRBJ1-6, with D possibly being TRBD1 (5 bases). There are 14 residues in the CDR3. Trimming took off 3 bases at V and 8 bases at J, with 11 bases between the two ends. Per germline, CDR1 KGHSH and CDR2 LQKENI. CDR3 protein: CASSPGGGDSPLHF. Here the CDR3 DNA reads TGTGCCAGCTCACCTGGCGGGGGTGATTCACCCCTCCACTTT.

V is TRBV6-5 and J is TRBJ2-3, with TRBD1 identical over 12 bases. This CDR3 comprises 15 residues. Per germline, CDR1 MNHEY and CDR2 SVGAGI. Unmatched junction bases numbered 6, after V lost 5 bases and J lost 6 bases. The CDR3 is CASSLGQGASDTQYF. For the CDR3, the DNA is TGTGCCAGCAGTCTGGGACAGGGGGCGTCGGATACGCAGTATTTT.

CDR3 in DNA: TGCAGCGTTGAGGGGGCTTTGGACTCTGGAAACACCATATATTTT. Amino acid sequence: CSVEGALDSGNTIYF. The chain is built from TRBV29-1 and TRBJ1-3; D may be TRBD1 (6 bases). This CDR3 is 15 amino acids long. Trimming removed 3 bases at V and 0 bases at J, with 12 bases between. Germline V gene lookup returns CDR1 SQVTM and CDR2 ANQGSEA.

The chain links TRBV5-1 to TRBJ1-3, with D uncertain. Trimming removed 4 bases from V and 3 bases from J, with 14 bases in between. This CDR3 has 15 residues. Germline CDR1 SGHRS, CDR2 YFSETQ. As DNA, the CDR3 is TGCGCCAGCAGCCGAGAGAGGGCGAGTGGAAACACCATATATTTT. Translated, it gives CASSRERASGNTIYF.